One and the same sample provided the 15 T cell receptor beta chains below, sequenced in a study of human T cells and chemical hapten exposure. Time point reported: patch test 1, 2 weeks after DPC sensitization. Treatment of the sample: therapeutic diphenylcyclopropenone sensitization with weekly scalp DPC. TCRdb reprocessed the RACE reads via MiXCR and lists one record per CDR3 protein. The profile shows 340,000 or so distinct CDR3 sequences, approximately 6.3% of them singletons. The sequences come from whole blood, collected in connection with sensitization to the hapten diphenylcyclopropenone (DPC). These receptors all stem from a woman under 30 with alopecia areata. Some clones in this sample may be carry-over from other donors' samples.

The table lists this clonotype with a few counts. The chain has TRBV5-1 and TRBJ2-2; 7 bases match TRBD1. This CDR3 has 17 residues. The germline V gene encodes CDR1 SGHRS and CDR2 YFSETQ. V gave up 6 bases and J gave up 3 bases; unmatched junction bases: 14. The CDR3 DNA sequence: TGCGCCAGCACTGAGGGTCACAGGGGAGAGTACACCGGGGAGCTGTTTTTT. It is translated as CASTEGHRGEYTGELFF. The complete variable domain, with remaining parts taken from reference TRBV5-1 and TRBJ2-2, reads KAGVTQTPRYLIKTRGQQVTLSCSPISGHRSVSWYQQTPGQGLQFLFEYFSETQRNKGNFPGRFSGRQFSNSRSEMNVSTLELGDSALYLCASTEGHRGEYTGELFFGEGSRLTVL.

The rearrangement joins TRBV28 to TRBJ1-5; no firm D call. Germline V lookup: CDR1 MDHEN, CDR2 SYDVKM. Trimming cost V 5 bases and J 4 bases, with 15 bases left between them. This CDR3 has 15 residues. The CDR3 sequence: CASSPPGLGNQPQHF. The DNA of the CDR3 is TGTGCCAGCAGTCCCCCTGGACTTGGGAATCAGCCCCAGCATTTT.

The CDR3 DNA reads as TGTGCCAGCAGTGAAGAAGCAGGGCTAGCCAAAAACATTCAGTACTTC. The encoded protein is CASSEEAGLAKNIQYF. V and J are TRBV6-1 and TRBJ2-4; D is perhaps TRBD1 (5 bases). The CDR3 covers 16 residues. V dropped 1 base and J dropped 0 bases, with 10 bases sitting between them. The germline gives CDR1 MNHNS, CDR2 SASEGT.

This clonotype has only a few counts. J is TRBJ1-5 and V is TRBV6-5; the D gene is possibly TRBD1 (6 bases). V was clipped by 0 bases and J by 7 bases, with 22 bases between them. This CDR3 is 18 amino acids long. CDR1 is MNHEY, CDR2 SVGAGI, per germline. The CDR3 loop reads CASSYSTPSGVRVQPQHF. The DNA of the CDR3 is TGTGCCAGCAGTTACTCGACCCCTTCAGGGGTCAGAGTGCAGCCCCAGCATTTT.

The CDR3 DNA sequence: TGCGCCAGCAGCCCCCACGGGGCAGGGGGAGGTCCAAACACTGAAGCTTTCTTT. Its protein product is CASSPHGAGGGPNTEAFF. The V gene is TRBV4-1, the J gene TRBJ1-1; 7 bases line up with TRBD1. Germline V gives CDR1 MGHRA, CDR2 YSYEKL. The J segment lost 2 bases and the V segment lost 4 bases, leaving 16 bases of the junction unmatched. There are 18 residues in the CDR3.

This clonotype has just a few counts. The V gene is TRBV25-1, the J gene TRBJ1-3, with D possibly TRBD1 on 5 matching bases. CDR3 length: 16 residues. The V gene lost 1 base and the J gene lost 2 bases, with 12 bases spanning the gap. Germline CDR1 and CDR2: MGHDK and SYGVNS. The CDR3 loop reads CASSEWRRGAGNTIYF. Here the CDR3 DNA reads TGTGCCAGCAGTGAATGGAGGCGAGGGGCTGGAAACACCATATATTTT. The full variable domain, with the rest looked up from reference TRBV25-1 and TRBJ1-3, is EADIYQTPRYLVIGTGKKITLECSQTMGHDKMYWYQQDPGMELHLIHYSYGVNSTEKGDLSSESTVSRIRTEHFPLTLESARPSHTSQYLCASSEWRRGAGNTIYFGEGSWLTVV.

As for this clonotype: This could be a read error, since a much larger clone is one nucleotide away. The chain carries TRBV6-5 and TRBJ1-5; D gene unclear. Germline lookup yields CDR1 MNHEY and CDR2 SVGAGI. The length of the CDR3 is 13 residues. Trimming took 0 bases from V and 4 from J, leaving 4 bases between them. The CDR3 sequence: CASSYSPNQPQHF. The CDR3 DNA sequence: TGTGCCAGCAGTTACTCGCCGAATCAGCCCCAGCATTTT.

This clonotype was found a few times. The rearrangement uses TRBV6-5 and TRBJ2-2, with D tentatively TRBD2 (5 bases). The CDR3 totals 13 residues. Germline assignment: CDR1 MNHEY and CDR2 SVGAGI. Trimming shortened V by 5 bases and J by 5 bases, and 9 bases separated the two germline ends. CDR3 nucleotide sequence: TGTGCCAGCAGTCGCGGGCGGACCGGGGAGCTGTTTTTT. It translates to CASSRGRTGELFF.

The chain has TRBV3-1 and TRBJ2-3, with 9 positions matching TRBD2. The CDR3 totals 17 residues. Looked up from germline, CDR1 is LGHDT and CDR2 is YNNKEL (reference sequence). V lost 1 base to trimming and J lost 1 base; unmatched junction nucleotides: 6. The CDR3 nucleotides are TGTGCCAGCAGCCAAGTTCCTAGCGGGGTACGCACAGATACGCAGTATTTT. Encoded protein: CASSQVPSGVRTDTQYF.

The chain employs TRBV6-5 and TRBJ1-3; TRBD1 is a possible D gene (5 bases). This CDR3 comprises 15 residues. Germline lookup yields CDR1 MNHEY and CDR2 SVGAGI. V was shortened by 5 bases and J by 3 bases, with 14 bases between the two germline ends. The CDR3 sequence: CASSNQGAFGNTIYF. In nucleotides, the CDR3 is TGTGCCAGCAGTAACCAAGGGGCTTTTGGAAACACCATATATTTT.

V usage is TRBV28 and J usage is TRBJ2-3, with TRBD2 matching over 10 bases. CDR1 is MDHEN and CDR2 is SYDVKM in the germline V gene. There are 16 residues in the CDR3. J lost 0 bases, V lost 4 bases, and 4 bases had no gene match. CDR3 DNA: TGTGCCAGCAGTTCCCCTAGCGGGGGTAGCACAGATACGCAGTATTTT. It encodes CASSSPSGGSTDTQYF. The variable domain in full, completed from reference TRBV28 and TRBJ2-3, reads DVKVTQSSRYLVKRTGEKVFLECVQDMDHENMFWYRQDPGLGLRLIYFSYDVKMKEKGDIPEGYSVSREKKERFSLILESASTNQTSMYLCASSSPSGGSTDTQYFGPGTRLTVL.

This clonotype was seen at least ten times. This chain uses TRBV6-2 or TRBV6-3 with TRBJ2-7; D is perhaps TRBD2 (6 bases). CDR1 MNHEY and CDR2 SVGEGT come from the germline V gene. V lost 7 bases, J lost 5 bases, and 18 bases lay in between. The CDR3 length is 14 residues. The CDR3: CASTKGLEAHEQYF. The CDR3 DNA sequence: TGTGCCAGCACGAAGGGACTCGAAGCCCACGAGCAGTACTTC.

V and J are TRBV6-2 or TRBV6-3 and TRBJ1-1, with D hard to call. Germline values: CDR1 MNHEY, CDR2 SVGEGT. CDR3 size: 16 residues. V was pared by 1 base and J by 2 bases, with 14 bases between. CDR3 protein: CASSYLAGGPNTEAFF. CDR3 nucleotides: TGTGCCAGCAGTTACTTGGCAGGCGGTCCTAACACTGAAGCTTTCTTT.

The chain has TRBV27 and TRBJ2-2, with 8 nucleotides matching TRBD1. The germline CDR1 and CDR2 sequences are MNHEY and SMNVEV (reference sequence). CDR3 length equals 18 residues. The V gene end was trimmed by 3 bases and the J gene end by 1 base; junction bases not matched to a gene: 10. CDR3 nucleotides: TGTGCCAGCAGTTTTAGGCCGGCAGGGGGCCAGAACACCGGGGAGCTGTTTTTT. Its translation: CASSFRPAGGQNTGELFF.

This clonotype was detected a few times. This rearrangement joins TRBV7-9 to TRBJ2-5; TRBD2 aligns across 10 bases. Germline V gene lookup returns CDR1 SEHNR and CDR2 FQNEAQ (reference sequence). The length of the CDR3 is 14 residues. After removal of 9 bases from V and 4 bases from J, the junction contained 8 bases not matched to a gene. In DNA form, the CDR3 reads TGTGCCAGTGTGTCTAGCGGGAGCAGAGAGACCCAGTACTTC. Its translation is CASVSSGSRETQYF.